This is a list of T cell receptor beta chains from one sample in a study of cytomegalovirus exposure and HLA in healthy donors. The data were produced by immunoSEQ multiplex PCR, yet TCRdb's version contains in-frame clones alone and is incomplete. This table holds over 120,000 clones, roughly 70% found once. Sequenced input: PBMCs. All receptors come from a man younger than 30 in good health and CMV-seropositive. CDR3s include the opening cysteine and the closing phenylalanine or tryptophan. Fields, in order: D gene, clone size, J gene, V gene, CDR3 DNA, CDR3 protein. The D gene is left open where the match is weak. Clone size is stated in some rows and not others, as once, few, many or a class when expanded.

>NA|NA|TRBJ2-7|TRBV13
TGTGCCAGCAGCGGCGCAGGTCCGAAGGACGAGCAGTACTTC
CASSGAGPKDEQYF
>TRBD2|NA|TRBJ2-3|TRBV9
TGTGCCAGCAGCGTAAACGGGGGGGCGGAAGATACGCAGTATTTT
CASSVNGGAEDTQYF
>TRBD1|NA|TRBJ1-4|TRBV6-5
TGTGCCAGCAGTTTGAGACAGGGGATCGAAAAACTGTTTTTT
CASSLRQGIEKLFF
>TRBD1|NA|TRBJ2-7|TRBV23-1
TGCGCCAGCAGTCATAGGGGACAGGATTCCTACGAGCAGTACTTC
CASSHRGQDSYEQYF
>NA|NA|TRBJ2-1|TRBV7-2
TGTGCCAGCAGCCAGACCCAGGCCTCCTACAATGAGCAGTTCTTC
CASSQTQASYNEQFF
>NA|few|TRBJ2-1|TRBV6-1
TGTGCCAGCAGCCAGGACATGCTGGGCTACAATGAGCAGTTCTTC
CASSQDMLGYNEQFF
>NA|NA|TRBJ2-3|TRBV12-5
TGTGCTAGTGGTTTGGCTAAGACAGATACGCAGTATTTT
CASGLAKTDTQYF
>NA|NA|TRBJ1-1|TRBV5-8
TGTGCCAGCACCCCCCTGCGGGGGGGCACTGAAGCTTTCTTT
CASTPLRGGTEAFF
>NA|NA|TRBJ1-6|TRBV18
TGTGCCAGCTCACCAAGTTCGAACAGGGATACACCCCTCCACTTT
CASSPSSNRDTPLHF
>TRBD1|NA|TRBJ2-7|TRBV5-4
TGTGCCAGCAGCCCCCGACAGGGGATCTACGAGCAGTACTTC
CASSPRQGIYEQYF
>TRBD1|NA|TRBJ2-7|TRBV19
TGTGCCAGTAGTATTACAGGGGGCTACGAGCAGTACTTC
CASSITGGYEQYF
>NA|NA|TRBJ1-2|TRBV5-6
TGTGCCAGCAGCTTGGTGGCCAGCGTCCACTATGGCTACACCTTC
CASSLVASVHYGYTF
>NA|NA|TRBJ2-2|TRBV19
TGTGCCAGTAACCAGGAGGAGAACACCGGGGAGCTGTTTTTT
CASNQEENTGELFF
>TRBD1|few|TRBJ1-5|TRBV15
TGTGCCACCAGCAGCGGGAAGAAGGGGGCGTATCAGCCCCAGCATTTT
CATSSGKKGAYQPQHF
>TRBD1|few|TRBJ1-6|TRBV2
TGTGCCGGCCACCTAGGACAGGGTTATTCACCCCTCCACTTT
CAGHLGQGYSPLHF
>TRBD1|once|TRBJ1-5|TRBV7-2
TGTGCCAGCAGCTGGGGACAGACATATAGCAATCAGCCCCAGCATTTT
CASSWGQTYSNQPQHF
>NA|NA|TRBJ2-7|TRBV6-1
TGTGCCAGCAGTGATCTGGCGGGACGCCTAGAGCAGTACTTC
CASSDLAGRLEQYF
>NA|once|TRBJ2-3|TRBV27
TGTGCCAGCACTCACGGAGGCACAGATACGCAGTATTTT
CASTHGGTDTQYF
>TRBD1|few|TRBJ1-1|TRBV27
TGTGCCAGCAGAGCCGGGACAGTGAACACTGAAGCTTTCTTT
CASRAGTVNTEAFF
>NA|NA|TRBJ2-7|TRBV11-2
TGTGCCAGCAGCTTAGACTTAAGGAGCTCCTACGAGCAGTACTTC
CASSLDLRSSYEQYF
>NA|few|TRBJ2-7|TRBV27
TGTGCCAGCAGTTTAGCAGGGAGGCCCCACGAGCAGTACTTC
CASSLAGRPHEQYF
>TRBD1|NA|TRBJ2-3|TRBV10-3
TGTGCCATCAGAAGCCCAGGGGGCAGGAATACGCAGTATTTT
CAIRSPGGRNTQYF
>NA|few|TRBJ1-2|TRBV18
TGTGCCAGCTCAGGGGGCCGCGTTTATGGCTACACCTTC
CASSGGRVYGYTF
>TRBD1|NA|TRBJ1-5|TRBV4-1
TGCGCCAGCAGCCAAGATTTGGGACAGGGAAGGAGCAATCAGCCCCAGCATTTT
CASSQDLGQGRSNQPQHF
>TRBD1|NA|TRBJ2-2|TRBV27
TGTGCCAGCAGTTTCGGCAGGGGGTCCTCGTTTGGGAACACCGGGGAGCTGTTTTTT
CASSFGRGSSFGNTGELFF
>NA|NA|TRBJ1-1|TRBV6-1
TGTGCCAGCAGTGTAAGGGGGTCGGGGGGAGCTGAAGCTTTCTTT
CASSVRGSGGAEAFF
>TRBD1|NA|TRBJ2-7|TRBV10-3
TGTGCCATCAGTGAACTGGACAGGGGGCGATCCTACGAGCAGTACTTC
CAISELDRGRSYEQYF
>TRBD2|few|TRBJ2-3|TRBV4-1
TGCGCCAGCAGCCAGCTACTAGCGGGGGGTATAGATACGCAGTATTTT
CASSQLLAGGIDTQYF
>NA|NA|TRBJ1-1|TRBV6-5
TGTGCCAGCAGTGACGGACAGCAAAACACTGAAGCTTTCTTT
CASSDGQQNTEAFF
>NA|NA|TRBJ1-4|TRBV10-3
TGTGCCATCAGTGACACAGGGTCGGATGAAAAACTGTTTTTT
CAISDTGSDEKLFF
>TRBD2|NA|TRBJ2-1|TRBV28
TGTGCCAGCAGACAAGCGGGGGGGAGCTACAATGAGCAGTTCTTC
CASRQAGGSYNEQFF
>NA|NA|TRBJ1-5|TRBV28
TGTGCCAGCAGTTTAGTTGAATCCCTCCCTATTTATCAGCCCCAGCATTTT
CASSLVESLPIYQPQHF
>NA|NA|TRBJ1-1|TRBV11-3
TGTGCCAGCAGCATCGGGAGGAACACTGAAGCTTTCTTT
CASSIGRNTEAFF
>TRBD1|NA|TRBJ2-7|TRBV11-2
TGTGCCAGCAGAATTTCCGGGACAGGCGGCCTAGGGCAGTACTTC
CASRISGTGGLGQYF
>TRBD1|NA|TRBJ2-7|TRBV2
TGTGCCAGCAGTCCGGGACAGATCTACGAGCAGTACTTC
CASSPGQIYEQYF
>NA|NA|TRBJ1-5|TRBV28
TGTGCCAGCAGTTTATTGGGACAAGGTCCAACTTTCAATCAGCCCCAGCATTTT
CASSLLGQGPTFNQPQHF
>TRBD1|few|TRBJ2-7|TRBV4-3
TGCGCCAGCAGCCAAGATCCACGGGGACAGTCCTACGAGCAGTACTTC
CASSQDPRGQSYEQYF
>NA|NA|TRBJ1-1|TRBV5-1
TGCGCCAGCAGCTTGGGCGGGGCCTTGGGCACTGAAGCTTTCTTT
CASSLGGALGTEAFF
>TRBD1|NA|TRBJ2-7|TRBV28
TGTGCCAGCAGTTTTGGGGGACAGGGGGCCCCGTGGGACGAGCAGTACTTC
CASSFGGQGAPWDEQYF
>NA|NA|TRBJ2-5|TRBV5-1
TGCGCCAGCAGCTTTGGACTTCAAGAGACCCAGTACTTC
CASSFGLQETQYF
>TRBD1|NA|TRBJ1-1|TRBV6-1
TGTGCCAGCACCTCAGGGGGGCGGACTGAAGCTTTCTTT
CASTSGGRTEAFF
>TRBD1|once|TRBJ2-1|TRBV28
TGTGCCAGCAGTTTTTCCCTAACAGGGGGCCGGGACAATGAGCAGTTCTTC
CASSFSLTGGRDNEQFF
>NA|NA|TRBJ2-1|TRBV6-5
TGTGCCAGCAGTTACCGGGGTGCGCAGTTCTTC
CASSYRGAQFF
>NA|NA|TRBJ2-7|TRBV13
TGTGCCAGCAGCTTCACGGGGTTTCACGAGCAGTACTTC
CASSFTGFHEQYF
>TRBD1|NA|TRBJ1-1|TRBV19
TGTGCCAGTAATCAGGGGGCTGAAGCTTTCTTT
CASNQGAEAFF
>TRBD1|once|TRBJ2-3|TRBV28
TGTGCCAGCAGTTGGGGACAGGCGGGGTCGGGCACAGATACGCAGTATTTT
CASSWGQAGSGTDTQYF
>NA|NA|TRBJ1-1|TRBV7-2
TGTGCCAGCAGCATGGCGGGCGTCGGTCGGAAAGCTTTCTTT
CASSMAGVGRKAFF
>NA|NA|TRBJ1-2|TRBV27
TGTGCCAGCAGTCCCTCGGGAGGGGAGGGCTACACCTTC
CASSPSGGEGYTF
>NA|NA|TRBJ2-1|TRBV7-9
TGTGCCAGCAAGTGGGGCGGGGAGGACAATGAGCAGTTCTTC
CASKWGGEDNEQFF
>NA|NA|TRBJ2-7|TRBV29-1
TGCAGCGTTGAGGCACAGCACTACGAGCAGTACTTC
CSVEAQHYEQYF
>NA|NA|TRBJ1-1|TRBV5-4
TGTGCCGGCGGTAGGGGGAACACTGAAGCTTTCTTT
CAGGRGNTEAFF
>NA|NA|TRBJ1-5|TRBV5-1
TGCGCCAGCAGCTTCGAGGGGGGGGGCAATCAGCCCCAGCATTTT
CASSFEGGGNQPQHF
>TRBD1|NA|TRBJ2-1|TRBV19
TGTGCCAGTAGGGTGACAGGGGGTTTCAATGAGCAGTTCTTC
CASRVTGGFNEQFF
>NA|NA|TRBJ1-1|TRBV7-2
TGTGCCAGCAGCTTAGAAGTCTGGGGCGCCGAGAACACTGAAGCTTTCTTT
CASSLEVWGAENTEAFF
>TRBD2|NA|TRBJ2-5|TRBV13
TGTGCCAGCAAAGCGGGGGGGAAAGAGACCCAGTACTTC
CASKAGGKETQYF
>NA|NA|TRBJ2-4|TRBV5-4
TGTGCCAGCAGCTTACAGGGTCCGAACATTCAGTACTTC
CASSLQGPNIQYF